This T cell receptor (beta chain) was sequenced during a study of T cell responses to AZD1222 COVID-19 vaccine. Background on the study: Pooling covered second doses at about 4 or about 12 weeks. Study-level results: The donor group comprised mostly white British people and more females; the analysis possibly underestimated clonal diversity. Baseline testing showed seropositivity in only six or seven AZD1222 recipients.

Regarding this clone: The antigen is undetermined.

V gave up 0 bases and J gave up 8 bases, with 23 bases separating them. The CDR3 is 17 residues long. Germline V gene sequence: CDR1 SGDLS, CDR2 YYNGEE. This table comes from immunoSEQ multiplex PCR, and its TCRdb copy is limited to in-frame clones, with some not included. The sample lists about 100,000 clones; more than 75% were seen once. Sample: peripheral blood, taken on day 0 of AZD1222 vaccination. This clonotype was obtained from an adult in good health. The rearrangement joins TRBV9 to TRBJ1-2; the D gene is possibly TRBD1 (6 bases). CDR3 in amino acids: CASSVGSTGARLKGYTF. As DNA, the CDR3 is TGTGCCAGCAGCGTAGGATCGACGGGGGCCCGACTGAAGGGCTACACCTTC.